Listed here are 16 T cell receptor beta chains from one sample, sequenced in a study of blood T cells in healthy people across ages. Together with a sample-barcoded 5' primer, a J-beta primer mix was included in a second PCR lasting roughly 6 to 12 cycles. TCRdb processed the 5' RACE reads anew with MiXCR; each CDR3 protein has one entry. In the table there are roughly 1,100,000 distinct CDR3 sequences, approximately 25% of which are singletons. This sample also belongs to another study, concerning T cells of mothers and their children.

The specimen was blood. These receptors were obtained from a girl aged 2 to 9 in good health.

V is TRBV5-4 and J is TRBJ2-5; 9 bases map to TRBD2. The J call may be wrong; the DNA end is better matched by TRBJ2-7. Germline values: CDR1 SGHNT, CDR2 YYREEE (reference sequence). The length of the CDR3 is 16 residues. The CDR3 region has the DNA TGTGCCAGCAGCACGGGGGTAGCGGGAGCTATTTACGAGCAGTACTTC. Its protein product is CASSTGVAGAIYEQYF.

In the case of this clonotype: One end of the junction varies from germline; a read error may be responsible. The genes are TRBV7-9 and TRBJ2-5; 9 positions agree with TRBD2. The CDR3 covers 15 residues. Germline V CDR1 and CDR2: SEHNR, FQNEAQ (reference sequence). CDR3: CASSSGLAYQGTQYF. CDR3 DNA sequence: TGTGCCAGCAGTTCGGGACTAGCATATCAAGGGACCCAGTACTTC.

In its sample, this clonotype was seen a few times. This rearrangement joins TRBV6-2 or TRBV6-3 to TRBJ2-5, with D maybe TRBD2 (6 bases). Matching the DNA end better, TRBJ2-7 makes the J call doubtful. The CDR3 covers 15 residues. Per germline, CDR1 MNHEY and CDR2 SVGEGT. CDR3 DNA: TGTGCCAGCAGCCAGGGCGGGATCATATCCTACGAGCAGTACTTC. This codes for CASSQGGIISYEQYF.

This clonotype showed up just once. CDR3 protein: CASSPERTVDYTF. Here the CDR3 DNA reads TGTGCCAGCAGCCCGGAGCGGACAGTCGACTACACCTTC. J is TRBJ1-2 and V is TRBV7-2; weak D call: TRBD1 (6 bases). V lost 5 bases and J lost 10, with 17 bases in between. CDR1 and CDR2 from the germline V gene are SGHTA and FQGNSA. This CDR3 has 13 amino acids.

This clonotype turned up a few times. The junction and the germline gene differ at one end; a read error may be behind it. V usage is TRBV9 and J usage is TRBJ2-5; 8 bases are a match to TRBD2. TRBJ2-1 matches the DNA end more closely, so the J call is doubtful. CDR1 is SGDLS, CDR2 YYNGEE, per germline. CDR3 length equals 16 residues. The CDR3 region is CVSSVVGLANYNEQFF. The CDR3 region has the DNA TGTGTCAGCAGCGTAGTCGGACTAGCTAACTACAATGAGCAGTTCTTC.

This clonotype was detected ten times or more. This chain uses TRBV28 with TRBJ2-3; D not resolved. V dropped 5 bases and J dropped 6 bases, with 9 bases sitting between them. Germline CDR1 MDHEN, CDR2 SYDVKM. The CDR3 has 12 residues. In nucleotides, the CDR3 is TGTGCCAGCAGTCTCTTTCCGGATACGCAGTATTTT. Its translation: CASSLFPDTQYF.

This clonotype was detected once. The gene calls are TRBV20-1 and TRBJ2-1; no clear D. CDR1 and CDR2 from the germline V gene are DFQATT and SNEGSKA (reference sequence). V was shortened by 6 bases and J by 1 base, with 13 bases between the two germline ends. The CDR3 has 14 amino acids. Here the CDR3 DNA reads TGCAGTGCGGTTGTGGGGTTATCCTACAATGAGCAGTTCTTC. Protein: CSAVVGLSYNEQFF.

The chain carries TRBV6-1 and TRBJ1-2, with a weak D call TRBD1 (6 bases). CDR3 length: 18 amino acids. CDR1 is MNHNS and CDR2 is SASEGT in the germline V gene. Trimming cost V 4 bases and J 2 bases, with 23 bases left between them. The CDR3 DNA sequence: TGTGCCAGCAGTGGTGGGGACAACCAGCGACTTTGGAACTATGGCTACACCTTC. It codes for CASSGGDNQRLWNYGYTF.

The chain carries TRBV9 and TRBJ1-1; TRBD1 matches 8 bases. CDR3 size: 15 residues. Trimming removed 5 bases from V and 5 bases from J; junction bases left unmatched: 11. Germline lookup yields CDR1 SGDLS and CDR2 YYNGEE. The CDR3 DNA reads TGTGCCAGCAGTCCGACAGGGGCGACAGGAACTGAAGCTTTCTTT. This codes for CASSPTGATGTEAFF.

This clonotype was observed a handful of times. This chain links TRBV18 with TRBJ2-6, with 8 bases that match TRBD1. Germline V gene sequence: CDR1 KGHSH, CDR2 LQKENI. This CDR3 region has 16 residues. Trimming removed 2 bases from V and 8 bases from J; junction bases left unmatched: 8. CDR3 nucleotides: TGTGCCAGCTCACCAAACCTCCGACAGGGGACCAACGTCCTGACTTTC. It specifies CASSPNLRQGTNVLTF. Combining the CDR3 with reference TRBV18 and TRBJ2-6 gives the whole variable domain NAGVMQNPRHLVRRRGQEARLRCSPMKGHSHVYWYRQLPEEGLKFMVYLQKENIIDESGMPKERFSAEFPKEGPSILRIQQVVRGDSAAYFCASSPNLRQGTNVLTFGAGSRLTVL.

This clonotype was counted at least ten times. The chain links TRBV3-1 to TRBJ2-7, with D perhaps TRBD1 or TRBD2 (5 bases each). V shed 2 bases and J shed 7 bases, with 15 bases lying between them. This CDR3 comprises 14 residues. Germline-derived CDR1 and CDR2 are LGHDT and YNNKEL (reference sequence). CDR3 loop: CASSQSFGTLEQYF. In nucleotides, the CDR3 is TGTGCCAGCAGCCAATCTTTCGGGACCCTGGAGCAGTACTTC.

This clonotype was seen more than once but under ten times. The V call is TRBV20-1, the J call TRBJ1-5; no clear D. Trimming stripped 3 bases from V and 7 bases from J, with 19 bases between. The CDR3 sequence is 15 residues long. The germline V gene has CDR1 DFQATT and CDR2 SNEGSKA (reference sequence). The CDR3, as DNA: TGCAGTGCTAGTGGTCCCTATGGGGTGAACCAGCCCCAGCATTTT. As protein: CSASGPYGVNQPQHF.

V gene TRBV7-2 combines with J gene TRBJ2-5; 7 bases agree with TRBD2. This CDR3 comprises 15 residues. The V gene end was trimmed by 5 bases and the J gene end by 1 base; junction bases not matched to a gene: 7. CDR1 and CDR2 from the germline V gene are SGHTA and FQGNSA. This CDR3 reads CASSPLRGSQETQYF. The CDR3 nucleotides are TGTGCCAGCAGCCCCTTGCGGGGGAGCCAAGAGACCCAGTACTTC.

With regard to this clonotype: One junction end does not reproduce the germline sequence, and a read error may be involved. The chain has TRBV5-1 and TRBJ2-5; no reliable D call. The germline CDR1 and CDR2 sequences are SGHRS and YFSETQ. This CDR3 region has 16 residues. DNA of the CDR3: TGTGCCAGCAGCTTGTATGTGGTGGGGTCCCAAGAGACCCAGTACTTC. It specifies CASSLYVVGSQETQYF.

This clonotype has only a few counts. The chain links TRBV6-2 or TRBV6-3 to TRBJ1-1, with D perhaps TRBD1 (5 bases). The CDR3 consists of 15 residues. Germline-derived CDR1 and CDR2 are MNHEY and SVGEGT. V was pared by 2 bases and J by 1 base, with 11 bases between. The DNA of the CDR3 is TGTGCCAGCAGTTACGAAGGGGCGCCGAACACTGAAGCTTTCTTT. Protein: CASSYEGAPNTEAFF.

The J gene is TRBJ2-3, the V gene TRBV5-6; D perhaps matches TRBD2 (5 bases). The length of the CDR3 is 13 residues. Germline V gene data show CDR1 as SGHDT and CDR2 as YYEEEE. V lost 8 bases and J 5 bases, leaving 15 bases between the germline ends. The CDR3: CASSPAGGDTQYF. As DNA, the CDR3 is TGTGCCAGTAGCCCGGCTGGAGGAGATACGCAGTATTTT.